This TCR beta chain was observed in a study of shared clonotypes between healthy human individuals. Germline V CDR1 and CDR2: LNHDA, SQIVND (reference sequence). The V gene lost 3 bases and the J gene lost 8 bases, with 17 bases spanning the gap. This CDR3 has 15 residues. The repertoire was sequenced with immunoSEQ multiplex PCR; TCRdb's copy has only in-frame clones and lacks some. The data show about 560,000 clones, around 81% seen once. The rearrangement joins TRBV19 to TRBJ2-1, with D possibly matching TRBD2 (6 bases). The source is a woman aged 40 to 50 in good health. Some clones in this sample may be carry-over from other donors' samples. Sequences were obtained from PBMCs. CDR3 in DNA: TGTGCCAGTAGTATCGGAGGGCGAACTGGGGATGAGCAGTTCTTC. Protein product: CASSIGGRTGDEQFF.